This T cell receptor beta chain was documented in a study of blood T cell repertoires in COVID-19. The wider study: Specimens from acute and convalescent COVID-19 originated in the United States, Italy and Spain. Sources were T cells, B-cell-depleted T cells, or PBMCs; the material itself was cDNA or gDNA.

This CDR3 comprises 15 residues. Germline V gives CDR1 LNHDA, CDR2 SQIVND (reference sequence). Trimming removed 4 bases at V and 4 bases at J, with 14 bases between. Profiling relied on immunoSEQ multiplex PCR, and the TCRdb table lists in-frame clones only, not all of them. The table shows approximately 250,000 clones, with over 75% occurring only once. Across about two dozen US areas, participants ranged in age from roughly 18 to 95 years. The chain recombines TRBV19 with TRBJ1-5; D might be TRBD1 (5 bases). This clonotype originated in a woman aged 40 to 49 who had been exposed to COVID-19. Sequencing input: PBMCs or T cells enriched from blood (not recorded which). CDR3 residues: CASSTPGGVNQPQHF. CDR3 DNA: TGTGCCAGTAGTACCCCCGGGGGAGTGAATCAGCCCCAGCATTTT. Supplemented by reference TRBV19 and TRBJ1-5, the full variable domain reads DGGITQSPKYLFRKEGQNVTLSCEQNLNHDAMYWYRQDPGQGLRLIYYSQIVNDFQKGDIAEGYSVSREKKESFPLTVTSAQKNPTAFYLCASSTPGGVNQPQHFGDGTRLSIL.